This TCR beta chain was sequenced in a study of cytomegalovirus exposure and HLA in healthy donors. General study findings and limits: Presence/absence analyses assumed roughly uniform sequencing depth across donors.

As for this clone: Its specificity is not known.

PCR primers comprised 60 Vbeta and 13 Jbeta primers. Libraries were prepared by immunoSEQ multiplex PCR; TCRdb keeps only in-frame clonotypes and omits some of them. The sample carries 85,000 to 130,000 clones, 75% to 85% recorded once. The CDR3 runs to 17 residues. Deletions cut 2 bases from V and 2 bases from J, with 16 bases between. Germline CDR1 MNHNS, CDR2 SASEGT. This receptor was taken from a woman between 45 and 65 years old in good health and CMV-seropositive. The chain has TRBV6-1 and TRBJ1-3; unclear D gene. What was sequenced was PBMCs. The CDR3 sequence is CASSESLYRNTGNTIYF. The CDR3 region has the DNA TGTGCCAGCAGTGAAAGCCTATACAGAAACACTGGAAACACCATATATTTT.